Listed below are T cell receptor beta chains from one sample, sequenced in a study of CD8+CD57+ T cells in acquired aplastic anemia. TCRdb re-derived calls from the reads in MiXCR, one entry per CDR3 protein. The sample holds roughly 500,000 distinct CDR3 sequences, roughly a third seen once. The sequenced sample consisted of sorted CD4+, CD8+, or CD8+CD57+ T cells (not recorded which) from PBMCs. Receptor source: a human donor with aplastic anemia. The CDR3 runs from the conserved cysteine through the conserved F or W. A D gene is named only where the DNA matches it firmly. Clone size is shown for a subset of rows, as once, few, many or a class of expanded clone.

cdr3_aa,cdr3_nt,v_call,d_call,j_call,cdr3_length,clone_size
CASCTGSDLLQYF,TGTGCCAGCTGCACCGGAAGCGACCTATTGCAGTACTTC,TRBV25-1,NA,TRBJ2-7,13,once
CAISESSGLAGYNEQFF,TGTGCCATCAGTGAGTCGTCCGGCTTAGCGGGGTACAATGAGCAGTTCTTC,TRBV10-3,TRBD2,TRBJ2-1,17,NA
CASSSLSDYTGELFF,TGTGCCAGCAGTTCTCTGTCGGATTACACCGGGGAGCTGTTTTTT,TRBV12-3/TRBV12-4,NA,TRBJ2-2,15,few
CSVGGTPFGDEQYF,TGCAGCGTTGGTGGGACTCCCTTTGGGGACGAGCAGTACTTC,TRBV29-1,NA,TRBJ2-7,14,NA
CAWSPRDRDNQPQHF,TGTGCCTGGAGTCCCCGGGACAGGGACAATCAGCCCCAGCATTTT,TRBV30,TRBD1,TRBJ1-5,15,few
CASSQEKKYTDTQYF,TGCGCCAGCAGCCAAGAGAAAAAATACACAGATACGCAGTATTTT,TRBV4-1,NA,TRBJ2-3,15,few
CASSGSGSQETQYF,TGTGCCAGCAGTGGGTCAGGTAGCCAAGAGACCCAGTACTTC,TRBV25-1,NA,TRBJ2-5,14,NA
CASSQSLSYEQYF,TGCGCCAGCAGCCAAAGTCTCTCCTACGAGCAGTACTTC,TRBV4-3,NA,TRBJ2-7,13,once
CATSDPLSWALHF,TGTGCCACCAGTGATCCCCTTTCGTGGGCCCTCCACTTT,TRBV24-1,NA,TRBJ1-6,13,NA
CASSLGGLAGEQYF,TGTGCCAGCAGCTTAGGGGGACTAGCTGGCGAGCAGTACTTC,TRBV7-2,TRBD2,TRBJ2-7,14,NA
CASRATGYQPQHF,TGTGCCAGCAGAGCGACAGGGTATCAGCCCCAGCATTTT,TRBV27,TRBD1,TRBJ1-5,13,NA
CASSEPQGGDTQYF,TGCGCCAGCAGCGAGCCTCAAGGTGGGGATACGCAGTATTTT,TRBV5-1,NA,TRBJ2-3,14,few
CASTPLMGILNNSPLHF,TGTGCCAGCACTCCTTTGATGGGTATTCTAAATAATTCACCCCTCCACTTT,TRBV28,NA,TRBJ1-6,17,NA
CASSLSREASPLHF,TGTGCCAGCAGTTTGAGCAGGGAAGCTTCACCCCTCCACTTT,TRBV12-3/TRBV12-4,NA,TRBJ1-6,14,NA
CSGLRETQYF,TGCAGTGGGCTGAGGGAGACCCAGTACTTC,TRBV20-1,NA,TRBJ2-5,10,many
CASSEGQINQPQHF,TGTGCCAGCAGCGAAGGACAGATAAATCAGCCCCAGCATTTT,TRBV9,NA,TRBJ1-5,14,many
CASSLGSVLSPLHF,TGTGCCAGCAGTTTAGGCTCAGTTCTTTCACCCCTCCACTTT,TRBV12-3/TRBV12-4,NA,TRBJ1-6,14,few
CASSKQTSFGDKQFF,TGTGCCAGTAGTAAACAGACTAGCTTTGGGGATAAGCAGTTCTTC,TRBV19,TRBD2,TRBJ2-1,15,few
CATSRVATGSSYEQYF,TGTGCCACCAGCAGAGTAGCGACGGGGTCCTCCTACGAGCAGTACTTC,TRBV15,NA,TRBJ2-7,16,NA
CASSPRDRGSGKTQYF,TGTGCCAGCTCACCTCGGGACAGGGGGTCGGGGAAGACCCAGTACTTC,TRBV9,TRBD1,TRBJ2-5,16,many
CASFRETGSGNEQFF,TGTGCCAGCTTTCGAGAGACAGGGTCGGGCAATGAGCAGTTCTTC,TRBV2,TRBD1,TRBJ2-1,15,NA
CASRDNSGNTIYF,TGTGCCAGTAGGGATAACTCTGGAAACACCATATATTTT,TRBV19,NA,TRBJ1-3,13,NA
CASNIGTTQETQYF,TGTGCCAGCAACATCGGGACAACACAAGAGACCCAGTACTTC,TRBV2,NA,TRBJ2-5,14,NA
CASSGKGNTGELFF,TGTGCCAGTAGCGGGAAGGGAAACACCGGGGAGCTGTTTTTT,TRBV19,NA,TRBJ2-2,14,many
CASSPNMGVQETQYF,TGTGCCAGCAGCCCGAACATGGGAGTTCAAGAGACCCAGTACTTC,TRBV7-6,NA,TRBJ2-5,15,NA
CASIRSVGSPLHF,TGTGCCAGCATTAGGAGTGTCGGTTCACCCCTCCACTTT,TRBV12-3/TRBV12-4,NA,TRBJ1-6,13,many
CASKVELGATNYGYTF,TGTGCCAGTAAGGTCGAACTAGGAGCCACTAACTATGGCTACACCTTC,TRBV19,NA,TRBJ1-2,16,many
CASSGTGDNEQFF,TGTGCCAGCAGCGGGACAGGAGACAATGAGCAGTTCTTC,TRBV7-3,TRBD1,TRBJ2-1,13,few